Sequencing of this T cell receptor beta chain was carried out in a study of cytomegalovirus exposure and HLA in healthy donors. Study outcomes and limitations: It was shown in a later analysis that HLA-associated TCR beta chains were more clonally expanded than other, equally common chains.

Details on this clone: Its specificity is unknown.

13 Jbeta primers and 60 Vbeta primers were used for the PCR. This table comes from immunoSEQ multiplex PCR, and its TCRdb copy is limited to in-frame clones, with some not included. Of about 210,000 clones listed, approximately 86% were seen once; the top ten hold around 0.31%. The material sequenced was PBMCs. The source is a woman aged 25 to 39 in good health and CMV-seronegative.

The CDR3 DNA reads TGTGCCAGCAGTCCCGACAGGGAAAAAAGGTATGGCTACACCTTC. Protein sequence: CASSPDREKRYGYTF. V gene TRBV7-3 combines with J gene TRBJ1-2; 7 positions match TRBD1. Germline V gives CDR1 SGHTA, CDR2 FQGTGA. The CDR3 spans 15 residues. Unmatched junction bases numbered 12, after V lost 6 bases and J lost 5 bases.